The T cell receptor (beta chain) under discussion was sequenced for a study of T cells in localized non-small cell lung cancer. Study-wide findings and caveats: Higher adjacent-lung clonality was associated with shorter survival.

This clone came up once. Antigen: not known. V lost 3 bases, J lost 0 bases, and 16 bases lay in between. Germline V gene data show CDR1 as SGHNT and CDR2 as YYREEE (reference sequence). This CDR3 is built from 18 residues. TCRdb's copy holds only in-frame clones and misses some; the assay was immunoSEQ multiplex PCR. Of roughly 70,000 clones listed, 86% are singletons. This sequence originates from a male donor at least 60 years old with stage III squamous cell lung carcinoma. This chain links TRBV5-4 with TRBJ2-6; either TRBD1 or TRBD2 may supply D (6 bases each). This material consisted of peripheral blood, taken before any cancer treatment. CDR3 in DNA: TGTGCCAGCAGCTCCCTGAGTGAGGGGGGCTCTGGGGCCAACGTCCTGACTTTC. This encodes CASSSLSEGGSGANVLTF.